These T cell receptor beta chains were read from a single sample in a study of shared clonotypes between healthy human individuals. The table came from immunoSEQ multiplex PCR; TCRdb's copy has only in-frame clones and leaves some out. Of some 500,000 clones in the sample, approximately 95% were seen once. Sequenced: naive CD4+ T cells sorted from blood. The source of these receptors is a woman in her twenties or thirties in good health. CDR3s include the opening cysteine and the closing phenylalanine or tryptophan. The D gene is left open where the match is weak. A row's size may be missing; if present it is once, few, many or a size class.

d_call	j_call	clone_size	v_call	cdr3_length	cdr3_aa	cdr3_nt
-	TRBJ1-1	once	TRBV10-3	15	CAISGEPAGPTEAFF	TGTGCCATCAGTGGGGAGCCGGCTGGCCCCACTGAAGCTTTCTTT
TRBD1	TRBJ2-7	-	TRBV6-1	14	CASSSGTGSLEQYF	TGTGCCAGCAGCTCCGGGACAGGGTCTCTGGAGCAGTACTTC
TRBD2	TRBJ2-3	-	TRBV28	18	CASSQGGLAGTSTDTQYF	TGTGCCAGCAGCCAAGGGGGACTAGCGGGGACTAGCACAGATACGCAGTATTTT
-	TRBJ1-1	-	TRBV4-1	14	CASSQGVTGAEAFF	TGCGCCAGCAGCCAAGGGGTTACTGGCGCTGAAGCTTTCTTT
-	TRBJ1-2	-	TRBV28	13	CASGVLPSYGYTF	TGTGCCAGCGGAGTTTTACCTAGCTATGGCTACACCTTC
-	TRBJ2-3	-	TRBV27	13	CASSFRSGVTQYF	TGTGCCAGCAGTTTTAGGTCAGGCGTTACGCAGTATTTT
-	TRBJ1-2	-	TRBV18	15	CASSPLVDLNYGYTF	TGTGCCAGCTCACCACTGGTAGATCTTAACTATGGCTACACCTTC
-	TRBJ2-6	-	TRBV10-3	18	CAISERLTGTSGANVLTF	TGTGCCATCAGTGAGAGATTAACCGGGACCTCTGGGGCCAACGTCCTGACTTTC
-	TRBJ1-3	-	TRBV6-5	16	CASSYDPPSSGNTIYF	TGTGCCAGCAGTTACGACCCACCCTCGTCTGGAAACACCATATATTTT
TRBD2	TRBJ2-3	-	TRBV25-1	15	CASSDSGISTDTQYF	TGTGCCAGCAGTGATAGCGGGATTAGCACAGATACGCAGTATTTT
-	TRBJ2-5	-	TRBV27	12	CASAMAGETQYF	TGTGCCAGCGCTATGGCAGGGGAGACCCAGTACTTC
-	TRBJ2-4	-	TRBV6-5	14	CASSPGIAKNIQYF	TGTGCCAGCAGTCCCGGGATAGCCAAAAACATTCAGTACTTC
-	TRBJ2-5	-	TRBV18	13	CASSPTDSGTQYF	TGTGCCAGCTCACCAACGGATTCGGGGACCCAGTACTTC
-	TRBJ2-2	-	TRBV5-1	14	CASSPAYLGGELFF	TGCGCCAGCAGCCCCGCTTACCTTGGGGGGGAGCTGTTTTTT
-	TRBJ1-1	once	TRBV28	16	CASRPSVGLWGTEAFF	TGTGCCAGCAGACCCTCAGTTGGACTTTGGGGCACTGAAGCTTTCTTT
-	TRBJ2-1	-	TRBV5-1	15	CASSFGQTSYNEQFF	TGCGCCAGCAGCTTTGGACAGACTTCCTACAATGAGCAGTTCTTC
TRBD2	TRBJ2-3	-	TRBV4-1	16	CASSQDRAGFTDTQYF	TGCGCCAGCAGCCAAGATAGAGCGGGATTCACAGATACGCAGTATTTT
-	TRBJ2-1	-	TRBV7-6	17	CASSRGQSLSSYNEQFF	TGTGCCAGCAGCCGGGGACAATCTCTTAGCTCCTACAATGAGCAGTTCTTC
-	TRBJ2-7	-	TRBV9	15	CASSRGGTHVDEQYF	TGTGCCAGCAGCCGAGGGGGGACCCACGTCGACGAGCAGTACTTC
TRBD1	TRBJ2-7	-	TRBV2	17	CASSVGQGRVRSYEQYF	TGTGCCAGCAGTGTGGGACAGGGAAGAGTAAGGTCCTACGAGCAGTACTTC
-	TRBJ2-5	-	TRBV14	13	CASMEASRETQYF	TGTGCCAGCATGGAGGCAAGTAGGGAGACCCAGTACTTC
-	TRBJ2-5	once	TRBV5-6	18	CASSVQPQAMGAQETQYF	TGTGCCAGCAGCGTCCAACCACAGGCCATGGGGGCACAAGAGACCCAGTACTTC
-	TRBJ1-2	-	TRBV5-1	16	CASSLGGTTRVDGYTF	TGCGCCAGCAGCTTGGGGGGGACAACCCGGGTAGATGGCTACACCTTC
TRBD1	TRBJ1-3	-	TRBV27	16	CASSSSGTGTGNTIYF	TGTGCCAGCAGTTCTTCCGGGACAGGGACTGGAAACACCATATATTTT
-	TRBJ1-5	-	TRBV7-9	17	CASGGLGVGDSNQPQHF	TGTGCCAGCGGAGGATTGGGGGTTGGTGATAGCAATCAGCCCCAGCATTTT
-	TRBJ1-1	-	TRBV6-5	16	CASSYGPSGVDTEAFF	TGTGCCAGCAGTTACGGTCCCTCAGGGGTTGATACTGAAGCTTTCTTT
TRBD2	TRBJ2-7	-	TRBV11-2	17	CASSLAGTSGRAYEQYF	TGTGCCAGCAGTCTAGCTGGGACTAGCGGGAGGGCCTACGAGCAGTACTTC
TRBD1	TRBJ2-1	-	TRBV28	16	CASRSGGTGKYNEQFF	TGTGCCAGCAGGTCTGGGGGGACAGGAAAATACAATGAGCAGTTCTTC
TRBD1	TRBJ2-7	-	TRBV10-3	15	CAIRDRVNTSDEQYF	TGTGCCATTAGGGACAGGGTTAATACCTCCGACGAGCAGTACTTC
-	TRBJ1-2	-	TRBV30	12	CAWRLLNYGYTF	TGTGCCTGGAGACTCCTTAACTATGGCTACACCTTC
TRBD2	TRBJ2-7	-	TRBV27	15	CASSLISGSSYEQYF	TGTGCCAGCAGTTTAATTAGCGGGTCATCCTACGAGCAGTACTTC
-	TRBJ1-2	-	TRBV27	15	CASSFSTGANYGYTF	TGTGCCAGCAGTTTCTCAACCGGAGCTAACTATGGCTACACCTTC
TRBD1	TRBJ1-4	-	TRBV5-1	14	CASSPDRASEKLFF	TGCGCCAGCAGTCCGGACAGGGCTTCTGAAAAACTGTTTTTT
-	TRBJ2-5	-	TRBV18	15	CASSSLRGLQETQYF	TGTGCCAGCTCGTCACTTAGGGGTCTCCAAGAGACCCAGTACTTC
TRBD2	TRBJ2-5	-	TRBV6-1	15	CASSRLAGNKETQYF	TGTGCCAGCTCCCGACTAGCGGGAAACAAAGAGACCCAGTACTTC
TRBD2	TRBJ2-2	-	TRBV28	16	CASSVLAGGPIGELFF	TGTGCCAGCAGTGTTCTAGCGGGAGGGCCGATCGGGGAGCTGTTTTTT
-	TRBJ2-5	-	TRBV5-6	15	CASSLKWRAIETQYF	TGTGCCAGCAGCTTGAAGTGGAGGGCGATTGAGACCCAGTACTTC
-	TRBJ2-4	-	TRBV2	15	CASSPAPGAKNIQYF	TGTGCCAGCAGCCCGGCCCCAGGGGCCAAAAACATTCAGTACTTC
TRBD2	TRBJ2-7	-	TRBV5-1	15	CASSAASGRSNEQYF	TGCGCCAGCAGCGCAGCTAGCGGGAGATCTAACGAGCAGTACTTC
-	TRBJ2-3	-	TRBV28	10	CAIAGDTQYF	TGTGCCATCGCGGGAGATACGCAGTATTTT
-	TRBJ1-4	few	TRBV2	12	CASSDDNEKLFF	TGTGCCAGCAGTGACGATAATGAAAAACTGTTTTTT
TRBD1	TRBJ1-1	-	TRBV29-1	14	CSGHLGTGGGEAFF	TGCAGCGGTCACTTGGGGACAGGGGGCGGTGAAGCTTTCTTT
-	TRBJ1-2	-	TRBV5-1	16	CASSLELGRFNYGYTF	TGCGCCAGCAGCTTGGAGCTAGGCAGGTTTAACTATGGCTACACCTTC
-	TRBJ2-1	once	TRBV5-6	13	CASSPPTMNEQFF	TGTGCCAGCAGCCCTCCCACTATGAATGAGCAGTTCTTC
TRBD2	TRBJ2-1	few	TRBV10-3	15	CAISGSGSSYNEQFF	TGTGCCATCAGTGGCAGCGGGAGCTCCTACAATGAGCAGTTCTTC
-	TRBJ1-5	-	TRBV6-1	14	CASTKETRYQPQHF	TGTGCCAGCACAAAAGAAACGAGATATCAGCCCCAGCATTTT
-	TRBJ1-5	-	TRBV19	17	CASSIGAGMYSNQPQHF	TGTGCCAGTAGTATAGGGGCGGGGATGTATAGCAATCAGCCCCAGCATTTT
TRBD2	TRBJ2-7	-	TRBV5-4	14	CASSSGLAGSEQYF	TGTGCCAGCAGCTCGGGACTAGCGGGAAGTGAGCAGTACTTC
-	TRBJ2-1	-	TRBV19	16	CASSIASSTLYNEQFF	TGTGCCAGTAGTATAGCTTCCAGTACCCTTTACAATGAGCAGTTCTTC
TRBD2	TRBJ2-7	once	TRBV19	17	CASSTWTSGSISYEQYF	TGTGCCAGTAGTACCTGGACTAGCGGGAGTATCTCCTACGAGCAGTACTTC
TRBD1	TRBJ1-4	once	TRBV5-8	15	CASSSSDRVHEKLFF	TGTGCCAGCAGTTCTTCCGACAGGGTACATGAAAAACTGTTTTTT
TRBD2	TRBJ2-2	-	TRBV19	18	CASSIGLAGGSNTGELFF	TGTGCCAGTAGTATTGGGCTAGCGGGAGGCAGCAACACCGGGGAGCTGTTTTTT
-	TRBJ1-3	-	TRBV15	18	CATSRDLGLLSSGNTIYF	TGTGCCACCAGCAGAGATTTAGGACTCCTTAGCTCTGGAAACACCATATATTTT
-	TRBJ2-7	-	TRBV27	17	CASSYTPRGISAYEQYF	TGTGCCAGCAGTTATACCCCCAGGGGAATTTCCGCCTACGAGCAGTACTTC